The 9 T cell receptor beta chains below all came from one sample that was sequenced in a study of blood T cells in healthy people across ages. The second PCR ran about 6 to 12 cycles with a sample-barcoded 5' primer and J-beta primers. TCRdb reprocessed the 5' RACE reads via MiXCR and lists one record per CDR3 protein. The table shows some 790,000 distinct CDR3 sequences, with around 26% occurring only once. Sequenced sample: blood. These receptors were obtained from a woman older than 75 in good health.

This clonotype was recorded at least ten times. The rearrangement links TRBV2 to TRBJ2-3; 8 positions match TRBD1. Germline V CDR1 and CDR2: SNHLY, FYNNEI. The CDR3 is 14 residues long. V was pared by 6 bases and J by 3 bases, with 5 bases of the junction left unmatched. CDR3 coding DNA: TGTGCCAGCAGACGGACAGGGTTAACAGATACGCAGTATTTT. The encoded protein is CASRRTGLTDTQYF.

This rearrangement joins TRBV30 to TRBJ1-2; D is unclear. V lost 3 bases and J lost 0, with 8 bases in between. The CDR3 sequence is 13 residues long. Germline V gene data show CDR1 as GTSNPN and CDR2 as SVGIG (reference sequence). CDR3 amino acids: CAWRDTANYGYTF. As DNA, the CDR3 is TGTGCCTGGAGGGATACAGCTAACTATGGCTACACCTTC.

V usage is TRBV30 and J usage is TRBJ1-1; D call uncertain. CDR3 length: 15 amino acids. Germline V gives CDR1 GTSNPN, CDR2 SVGIG (reference sequence). V was shortened by 0 bases and J by 1 base, with 12 bases between the two germline ends. The CDR3 sequence is CAWSVISPGNTEAFF. CDR3 DNA sequence: TGTGCCTGGAGTGTGATATCGCCAGGGAACACTGAAGCTTTCTTT.

The sample holds a few counts of this clonotype. The J gene is TRBJ1-6, the V gene TRBV6-5; D gene uncertain. This CDR3 is built from 15 residues. Germline lookup yields CDR1 MNHEY and CDR2 SVGAGI. Trimming cost V 4 bases and J 5 bases, with 12 bases left between them. The CDR3 bases are TGTGCCAGCAGTTCCTCAAGCCCCAATAATTCACCCCTCCACTTT. Residues: CASSSSSPNNSPLHF.

This clonotype was counted between two and nine times. This sequence joins TRBV28 and TRBJ2-7, with D hard to call. Trimming left V 2 bases short and J 3 bases short, with 8 bases between. Germline V gene lookup returns CDR1 MDHEN and CDR2 SYDVKM. The CDR3 spans 13 residues. CDR3 loop: CASSLSNGYEQYF. CDR3 sequence (DNA): TGTGCCAGCAGTTTAAGTAACGGCTACGAGCAGTACTTC.

The rearrangement joins TRBV12-3 or TRBV12-4 to TRBJ2-5; no definite D call. This CDR3 spans 18 amino acids. Trimming left V 9 bases short and J 0 bases short, with 26 bases between. The CDR3: CASSIGQVGGEYQETQYF. The DNA for the CDR3 is TGTGCCAGTAGTATAGGTCAGGTTGGCGGAGAGTACCAAGAGACCCAGTACTTC.

As to this clonotype: A much larger clone is a single base away; this may be a read error. V usage is TRBV7-2 and J usage is TRBJ2-1; D might be TRBD1 (5 bases). The V end lost 1 base, the J end lost 9 bases, and 19 bases lay between the germline ends. The germline V gene has CDR1 SGHTA and CDR2 FQGNSA. This CDR3 contains 16 residues. For the CDR3, the DNA is TGTACCAGCAGCTTAGTTATTTCGGACACTAAGGTTGAGCAGTTCTTC. It encodes CTSSLVISDTKVEQFF.

This clonotype has only a few counts. The rearrangement uses TRBV20-1 and TRBJ2-1; maybe TRBD2 (7 bases). Germline CDR1 and CDR2: DFQATT and SNEGSKA (reference sequence). This CDR3 comprises 15 residues. Trimming took off 6 bases at V and 0 bases at J, with 15 bases between the two ends. The CDR3 region is CSAGGGGSSYNEQFF. CDR3 DNA: TGCAGTGCCGGTGGGGGGGGCAGCTCCTACAATGAGCAGTTCTTC.

This chain links TRBV5-1 with TRBJ2-1, with TRBD1 identical over 7 bases. This CDR3 region has 15 residues. Trimming at V came to 5 bases and at J to 6 bases, leaving 11 bases not matched to a gene. Germline CDR1 reads SGHRS; CDR2 reads YFSETQ. CDR3 in amino acids: CASRPNTGAPNEQFF. CDR3 sequence (DNA): TGCGCCAGCAGACCGAATACAGGGGCCCCCAATGAGCAGTTCTTC.